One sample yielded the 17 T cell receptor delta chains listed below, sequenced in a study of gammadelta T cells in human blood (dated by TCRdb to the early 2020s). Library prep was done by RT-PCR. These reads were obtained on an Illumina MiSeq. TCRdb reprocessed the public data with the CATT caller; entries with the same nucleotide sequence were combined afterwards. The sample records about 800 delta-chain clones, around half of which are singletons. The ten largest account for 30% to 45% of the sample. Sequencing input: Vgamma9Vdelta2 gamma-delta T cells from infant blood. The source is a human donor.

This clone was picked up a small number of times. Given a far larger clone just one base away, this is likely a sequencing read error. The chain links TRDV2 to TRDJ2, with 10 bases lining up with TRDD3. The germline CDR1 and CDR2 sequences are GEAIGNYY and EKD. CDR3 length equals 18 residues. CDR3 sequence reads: CACDTLTGGSPLIAQLFF. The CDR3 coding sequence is TGTGCCTGTGACACCCTTACTGGGGGATCCCCTTTGATAGCACAACTCTTCTTT.

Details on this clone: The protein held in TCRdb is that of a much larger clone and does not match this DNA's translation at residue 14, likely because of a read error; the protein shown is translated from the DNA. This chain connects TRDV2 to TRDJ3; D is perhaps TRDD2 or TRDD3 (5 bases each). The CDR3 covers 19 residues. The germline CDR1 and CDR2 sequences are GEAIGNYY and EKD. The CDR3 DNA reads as TGTGCCTGTGACACGCCCGGGGGCTTCCGCTCCTGGGACATCCGACAGATGTTTTTC. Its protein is CACDTPGGFRSWDIRQMFF.

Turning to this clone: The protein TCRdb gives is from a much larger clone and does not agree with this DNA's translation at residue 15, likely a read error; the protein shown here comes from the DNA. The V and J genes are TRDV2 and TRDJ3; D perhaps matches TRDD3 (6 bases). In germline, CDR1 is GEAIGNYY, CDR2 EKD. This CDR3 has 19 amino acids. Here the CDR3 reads CACDGAGAVSSWDTQQMFF. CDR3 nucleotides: TGTGCCTGTGACGGTGCTGGGGCCGTCAGCTCCTGGGACACCCAACAGATGTTTTTC.

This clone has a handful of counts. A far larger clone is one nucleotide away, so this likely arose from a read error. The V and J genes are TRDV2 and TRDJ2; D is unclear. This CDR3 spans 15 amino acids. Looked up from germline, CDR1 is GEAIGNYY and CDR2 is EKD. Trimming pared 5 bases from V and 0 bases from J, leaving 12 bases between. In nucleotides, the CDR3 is TGTGCCTGTGGCACGGTAGGAGCTTTGACAGCACAACTCTTCTTT. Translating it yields CACGTVGALTAQLFF.

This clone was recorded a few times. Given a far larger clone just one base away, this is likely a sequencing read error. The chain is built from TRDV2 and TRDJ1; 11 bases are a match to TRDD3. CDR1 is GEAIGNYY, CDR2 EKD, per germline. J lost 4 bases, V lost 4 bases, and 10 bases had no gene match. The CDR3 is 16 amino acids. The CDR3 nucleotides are TGTGCCTGTGATCTTGTACTGGGGGATATGGACGATAAACTCATCTTT. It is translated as CACDLVLGDMDDKLIF.

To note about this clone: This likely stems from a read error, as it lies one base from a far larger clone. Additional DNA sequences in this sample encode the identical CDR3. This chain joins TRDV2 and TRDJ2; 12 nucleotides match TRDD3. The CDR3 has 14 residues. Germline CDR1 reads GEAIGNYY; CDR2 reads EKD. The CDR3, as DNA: TGTGCCTGTGACATACTGGGGGATACAGCACAACTTTTCTTT. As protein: CACDILGDTAQLFF.

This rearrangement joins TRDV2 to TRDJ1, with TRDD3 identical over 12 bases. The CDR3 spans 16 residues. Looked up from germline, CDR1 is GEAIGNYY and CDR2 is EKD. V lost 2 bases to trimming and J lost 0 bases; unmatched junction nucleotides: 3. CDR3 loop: CACDILGDTHTDKLIF. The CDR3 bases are TGTGCCTGTGACATACTGGGGGATACCCACACCGATAAACTCATCTTT.

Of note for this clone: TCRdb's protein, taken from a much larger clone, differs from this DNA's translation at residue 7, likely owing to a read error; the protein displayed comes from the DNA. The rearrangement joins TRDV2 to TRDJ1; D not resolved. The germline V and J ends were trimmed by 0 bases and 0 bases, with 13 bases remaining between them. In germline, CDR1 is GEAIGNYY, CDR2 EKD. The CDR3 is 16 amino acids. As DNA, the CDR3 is TGTGCCTGTGACACCGCATGGGACACTTACACCGATAAACTCATCTTT. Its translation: CACDTAWDTYTDKLIF.

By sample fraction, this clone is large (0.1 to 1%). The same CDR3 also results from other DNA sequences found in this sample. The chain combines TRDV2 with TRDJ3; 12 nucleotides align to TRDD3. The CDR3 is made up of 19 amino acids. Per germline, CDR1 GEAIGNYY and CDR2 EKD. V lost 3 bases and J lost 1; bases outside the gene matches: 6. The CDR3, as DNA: TGTGCCTGTGACTTTACTGGGGGATACTGGTCCTGGGACACCCGACAGATGTTTTTC. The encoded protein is CACDFTGGYWSWDTRQMFF.

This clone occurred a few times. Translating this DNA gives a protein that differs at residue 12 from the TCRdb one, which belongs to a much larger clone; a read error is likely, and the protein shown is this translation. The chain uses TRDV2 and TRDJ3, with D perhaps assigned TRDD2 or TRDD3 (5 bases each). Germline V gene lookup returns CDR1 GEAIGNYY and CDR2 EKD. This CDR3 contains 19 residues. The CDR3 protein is CACDTPGGFRSRDTRQMFF. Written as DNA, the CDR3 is TGTGCCTGTGACACGCCCGGGGGCTTCCGCTCCCGGGACACCCGACAGATGTTTTTC.

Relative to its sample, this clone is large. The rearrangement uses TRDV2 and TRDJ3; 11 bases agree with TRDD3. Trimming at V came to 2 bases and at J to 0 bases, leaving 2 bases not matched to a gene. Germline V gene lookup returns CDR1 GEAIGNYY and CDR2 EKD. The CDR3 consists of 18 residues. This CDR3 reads CACDNTGGYSWDTRQMFF. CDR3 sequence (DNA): TGTGCCTGTGACAATACTGGGGGATACTCCTGGGACACCCGACAGATGTTTTTC.

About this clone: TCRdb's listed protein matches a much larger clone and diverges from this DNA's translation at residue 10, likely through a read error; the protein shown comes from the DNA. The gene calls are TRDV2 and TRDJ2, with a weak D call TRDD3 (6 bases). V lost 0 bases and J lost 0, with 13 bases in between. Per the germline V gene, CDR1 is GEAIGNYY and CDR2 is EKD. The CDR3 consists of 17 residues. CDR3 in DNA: TGTGCCTGTGACACCGTCGGGGATGCTTCTTTGACAGCACAACTCTTCTTT. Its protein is CACDTVGDASLTAQLFF.

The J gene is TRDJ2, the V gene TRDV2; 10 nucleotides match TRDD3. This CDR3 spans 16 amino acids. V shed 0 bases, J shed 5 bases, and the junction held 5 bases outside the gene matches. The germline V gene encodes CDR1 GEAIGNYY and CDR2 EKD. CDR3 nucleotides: TGTGCCTGTGACACCGTAGGACTGGGGGATACAGCACAACTCTTCTTT. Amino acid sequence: CACDTVGLGDTAQLFF.

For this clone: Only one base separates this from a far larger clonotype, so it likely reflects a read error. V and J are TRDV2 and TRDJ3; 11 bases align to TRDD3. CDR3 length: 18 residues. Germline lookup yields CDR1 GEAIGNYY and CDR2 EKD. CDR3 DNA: TGTGCCTTTGACACCGTACTGGGGGATACCTGGGACACCCGACAGATGTTTTTC. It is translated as CAFDTVLGDTWDTRQMFF.

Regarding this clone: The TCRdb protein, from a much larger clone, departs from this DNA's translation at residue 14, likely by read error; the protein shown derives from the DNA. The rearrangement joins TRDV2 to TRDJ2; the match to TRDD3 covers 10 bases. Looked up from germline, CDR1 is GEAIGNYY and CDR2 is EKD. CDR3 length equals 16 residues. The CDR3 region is CACDTVGDTLTAQPFF. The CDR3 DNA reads TGTGCCTGTGACACCGTGGGGGATACTTTGACAGCACAACCCTTCTTT.

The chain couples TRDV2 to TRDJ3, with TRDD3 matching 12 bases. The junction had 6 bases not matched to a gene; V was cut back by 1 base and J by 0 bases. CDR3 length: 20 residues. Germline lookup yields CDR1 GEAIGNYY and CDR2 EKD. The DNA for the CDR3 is TGTGCCTGTGACACACTGGGGGATACCCTCATCTCCTGGGACACCCGACAGATGTTTTTC. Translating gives CACDTLGDTLISWDTRQMFF.

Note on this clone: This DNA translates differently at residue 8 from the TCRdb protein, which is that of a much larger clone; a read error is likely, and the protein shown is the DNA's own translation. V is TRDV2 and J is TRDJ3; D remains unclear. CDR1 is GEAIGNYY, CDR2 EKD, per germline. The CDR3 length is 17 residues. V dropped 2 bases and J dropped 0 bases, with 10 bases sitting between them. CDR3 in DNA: TGTGCCTGTGACAAATGGGAGGCCTCCTGGGACACCCGACAGATGTTTTTC. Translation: CACDKWEASWDTRQMFF.